This is a list of T cell receptor beta chains from one sample in a study of blood T cell repertoires in COVID-19. Only in-frame clones appear in the TCRdb table, and some are missing; sequencing was by immunoSEQ multiplex PCR. This table holds 70,000 to 80,000 clones, about four fifths found once. The material sequenced was peripheral blood. The receptor set was obtained from a man aged 50-60 years with acute or convalescent COVID-19. Both conserved end residues are part of each CDR3. D genes are given only for firm matches. Expanded clones are given a class, and other clones once, few, many or no size at all.

j_call	clone_size	v_call	d_call	cdr3_aa	cdr3_nt
TRBJ2-5	-	TRBV6-2/TRBV6-3	-	CASSYESHGTQYF	TGTGCCAGCAGTTATGAAAGCCATGGGACCCAGTACTTC
TRBJ1-1	-	TRBV6-5	-	CASALEGNTEAFF	TGTGCCAGCGCCCTGGAGGGGAACACTGAAGCTTTCTTT
TRBJ2-7	-	TRBV7-9	TRBD2	CASSLVAGGPLEQYF	TGTGCCAGCAGCTTAGTTGCGGGAGGGCCCCTCGAGCAGTACTTC
TRBJ1-1	-	TRBV4-3	TRBD1	CASSPGTGNTEAFF	TGCGCCAGCAGCCCTGGGACAGGAAACACTGAAGCTTTCTTT
TRBJ1-2	-	TRBV3-1/TRBV3-2	TRBD1	CASSQAPSPGQDHTF	TGTGCCAGCAGCCAAGCACCTTCTCCAGGACAGGATCACACCTTC
TRBJ1-5	-	TRBV12-3/TRBV12-4	TRBD1	CASSNRGQPQHF	TGTGCCAGCAGCAACAGGGGCCAGCCCCAGCATTTT
TRBJ2-1	-	TRBV2	TRBD2	CASSSGGAYNEQFF	TGTGCCAGCAGCTCCGGGGGGGCCTACAATGAGCAGTTCTTC
TRBJ1-4	once	TRBV6-5	-	CAGMSGTENEKLFF	TGTGCCGGTATGAGCGGGACCGAGAATGAAAAACTGTTTTTT
TRBJ2-1	-	TRBV27	TRBD2	CASSLGGGGVAEQFF	TGTGCCAGCAGTTTAGGTGGCGGGGGGGTTGCCGAGCAGTTCTTC
TRBJ1-3	medium-sized	TRBV11-1	-	CASSLDRQVSGNTIYF	TGTGCCAGCAGCTTAGACCGCCAGGTCTCTGGAAACACCATATATTTT
TRBJ1-4	-	TRBV24-1	-	CATSDARQTFEKLFF	TGTGCCACCAGTGATGCGAGACAAACGTTTGAAAAACTGTTTTTT